This T cell receptor (beta chain) was captured in a study of identical twins. CDR1 is DFQATT, CDR2 SNEGSKA, per germline (reference sequence). Trimming removed 5 bases from V and 6 bases from J, with 13 bases in between. CDR3 length: 12 amino acids. General study points: Abundant beta clonotypes from cord blood had fewer insertions, unlike memory repertoires, which showed none.

This clonotype has more than one count but fewer than ten. Antigen specificity is unknown. Addition of a universal primer site occurred through template switching, and cDNA carried unique molecular identifiers. One entry per CDR3 protein results from TCRdb running MiXCR on the 5' RACE reads. The sample lists about 890,000 distinct CDR3 sequences; 9% to 15% were seen once. These same records also appear under a second study, on yellow fever vaccine responses in identical twins. As that report states: Reported findings indicate that twins' vaccine T cell responses seemed partially convergent, partially personalized.

The receptor comes from a woman younger than 35 in good health. The chain carries TRBV20-1 and TRBJ1-1, with D perhaps matching TRBD1 (5 bases). What was sequenced was PBMCs. In DNA form, the CDR3 reads TGCAGTGCTTACTCCGGGACGTCTGAAGCTTTCTTT. Its translation is CSAYSGTSEAFF.